The 13 T cell receptor beta chains below come from one sample, sequenced in a study of cytomegalovirus exposure and HLA in healthy donors. The PCR ran on 60 Vbeta and 13 Jbeta primers. Profiling relied on immunoSEQ multiplex PCR, and the TCRdb table lists in-frame clones only, not all of them. The sample lists over 110,000 clones; just under 85% were seen once. Sequencing input: PBMCs. The receptors shown here come from a woman aged 55 to 70 in good health and CMV-seropositive.

The chain recombines TRBV5-1 with TRBJ2-5, with D hard to call. V was clipped by 2 bases and J by 5 bases, with 10 bases between them. Germline V lookup: CDR1 SGHRS, CDR2 YFSETQ. The CDR3 totals 13 residues. CDR3 amino acids: CASSFNFGETQYF. CDR3 DNA: TGCGCCAGCAGCTTTAACTTCGGGGAGACCCAGTACTTC.

The chain joins TRBV5-5 to TRBJ2-2; D unclear. Germline values: CDR1 SGHKS, CDR2 YYEKEE (reference sequence). Deletions cut 4 bases from V and 4 bases from J, with 2 bases between. The CDR3 contains 11 residues. CDR3 sequence: CASSRTGELFF. DNA of the CDR3: TGTGCCAGCAGCCGCACCGGGGAGCTGTTTTTT.

J is TRBJ2-1 and V is TRBV7-3; the match to TRBD2 covers 10 bases. Germline V gene lookup returns CDR1 SGHTA and CDR2 FQGTGA. Germline trimming cut 5 bases from V and 6 bases from J; bases unmatched to any gene: 10. The CDR3 sequence is 16 residues long. CDR3 amino acids: CASSRESGRALNEQFF. The CDR3 bases are TGTGCCAGCAGCCGCGAGAGCGGGAGGGCCCTCAATGAGCAGTTCTTC.

This clone was observed a single time. This chain joins TRBV27 and TRBJ2-5; D may be TRBD1 (6 bases). The CDR3 has 19 residues. With 6 bases removed from V and 1 base from J, the gap between germline ends came to 27 bases. Germline assignment: CDR1 MNHEY and CDR2 SMNVEV (reference sequence). The CDR3 loop reads CASSHNPPRTLGAQETQYF. The CDR3 DNA reads TGTGCCAGCAGCCATAACCCACCCCGGACACTGGGGGCCCAAGAGACCCAGTACTTC.

This chain uses TRBV28 with TRBJ2-7; 7 nucleotides agree with TRBD1. Germline V CDR1 and CDR2: MDHEN, SYDVKM. The CDR3 totals 17 residues. The J segment lost 0 bases and the V segment lost 6 bases, leaving 14 bases of the junction unmatched. The DNA of the CDR3 is TGTGCCAGCAGCCCCCGAAACAGGGGAATGGTCTCCTACGAGCAGTACTTC. Translated, it gives CASSPRNRGMVSYEQYF.

The chain carries TRBV2 and TRBJ2-5, with no clear D. CDR1 is SNHLY, CDR2 FYNNEI, per germline. This CDR3 comprises 13 residues. Trimming cost V 2 bases and J 4 bases, with 8 bases left between them. The CDR3 spells CASSEPVRETQYF. In DNA form, the CDR3 reads TGTGCCAGCAGTGAACCTGTTCGAGAGACCCAGTACTTC.

This chain joins TRBV4-3 and TRBJ1-5, with a tentative D call TRBD1 (5 bases). Trimming took 0 bases from V and 6 from J, leaving 9 bases between them. This CDR3 is built from 14 residues. Germline V gives CDR1 LGHNA, CDR2 YSLEER. The CDR3 spells CASSQDRVGQPQHF. CDR3 sequence (DNA): TGCGCCAGCAGCCAAGACAGGGTTGGTCAGCCCCAGCATTTT.

The chain joins TRBV29-1 to TRBJ2-7, with TRBD1 identical over 12 bases. The V gene end was trimmed by 7 bases and the J gene end by 2 bases; junction bases not matched to a gene: 3. This CDR3 is built from 13 residues. Germline values: CDR1 SQVTM, CDR2 ANQGSEA. CDR3: CSGGQGAPYEQYF. The CDR3 DNA follows: TGCAGCGGGGGACAGGGGGCGCCCTACGAGCAGTACTTC.

The chain recombines TRBV10-3 with TRBJ2-5; 12 positions match TRBD2. Germline CDR1 is ENHRY and CDR2 is SYGVKD. V shed 3 bases, J shed 4 bases, and the junction held 3 bases outside the gene matches. The CDR3 is made up of 15 amino acids. CDR3 residues: CAISDRLAGAETQYF. CDR3 DNA: TGTGCCATCAGTGATAGACTAGCGGGAGCAGAGACCCAGTACTTC.

The chain joins TRBV5-1 to TRBJ2-7, with a weak D call TRBD2 (6 bases). This CDR3 is built from 15 residues. The germline V gene encodes CDR1 SGHRS and CDR2 YFSETQ. Trimming left V 2 bases short and J 0 bases short, with 12 bases between. The CDR3 nucleotides are TGCGCCAGCAGCTTACCTGGGACTTACTCCTACGAGCAGTACTTC. Protein sequence: CASSLPGTYSYEQYF. Together with reference TRBV5-1 and TRBJ2-7, the CDR3 gives the full variable domain: KAGVTQTPRYLIKTRGQQVTLSCSPISGHRSVSWYQQTPGQGLQFLFEYFSETQRNKGNFPGRFSGRQFSNSRSEMNVSTLELGDSALYLCASSLPGTYSYEQYFGPGTRLTVT.

The chain combines TRBV28 with TRBJ1-4; possible D gene TRBD1, 5 bases. V lost 6 bases, J lost 3 bases, and 11 bases lay in between. The CDR3 is made up of 14 amino acids. Germline lookup yields CDR1 MDHEN and CDR2 SYDVKM. The CDR3 DNA sequence: TGTGCCAGCAGACCCCAAGGGGCTAATGAAAAACTGTTTTTT. Encoded protein: CASRPQGANEKLFF.

The chain has TRBV10-3 and TRBJ1-4; D might be TRBD1 (6 bases). Trimming pared 10 bases from V and 4 bases from J, leaving 19 bases between. The CDR3 length is 15 residues. Germline V gives CDR1 ENHRY, CDR2 SYGVKD. CDR3 sequence (DNA): TGTGCCACCCAGACCGACAGGAGCAATAATGAAAAACTGTTTTTT. It is translated as CATQTDRSNNEKLFF.

The J gene is TRBJ2-5, the V gene TRBV28, with D unclear. The DNA end is a closer match to TRBJ2-7, so the J assignment may be wrong. CDR1 is MDHEN, CDR2 SYDVKM, per germline. The CDR3 covers 17 residues. In nucleotides, the CDR3 is TGTGCCAGCAGTTTATCAAGCGACTTTTCCCTTTACTACGAGCAGTACTTC. It encodes CASSLSSDFSLYYEQYF.